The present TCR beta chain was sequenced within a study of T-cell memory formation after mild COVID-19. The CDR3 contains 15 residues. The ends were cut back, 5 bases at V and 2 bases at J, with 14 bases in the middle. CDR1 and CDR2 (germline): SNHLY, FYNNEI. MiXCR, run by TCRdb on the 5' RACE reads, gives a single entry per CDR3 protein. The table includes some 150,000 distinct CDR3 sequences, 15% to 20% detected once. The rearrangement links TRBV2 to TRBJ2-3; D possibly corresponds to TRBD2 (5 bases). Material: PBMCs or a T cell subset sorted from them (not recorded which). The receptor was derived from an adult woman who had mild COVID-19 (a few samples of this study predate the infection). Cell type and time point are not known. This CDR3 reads CASSSRLADTDTQYF. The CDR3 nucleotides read TGTGCCAGCAGTTCGCGGCTAGCAGACACAGATACGCAGTATTTT.